These 18 T cell receptor beta chains came from one sample sequenced in a study of CD8 T cells in ankylosing spondylitis. Via MiXCR, TCRdb re-called the 5' RACE reads, giving one row per CDR3 protein. The table has 200,000 to 250,000 distinct CDR3 sequences, 15% to 20% seen once. Overall study results and limits: For ankylosing spondylitis blood, a TCR beta motif of seven to nine highly homologous variants appeared characteristic.

For these receptors, no antigen is known. Sequencing input: blood, either unsorted or a sorted T cell fraction (not recorded which). These receptors all stem from a male donor with ankylosing spondylitis.

The sample holds a few counts of this clonotype. The chain links TRBV28 to TRBJ2-7; possibly TRBD2 for D (5 bases). The germline V and J ends were trimmed by 3 bases and 4 bases, with 10 bases remaining between them. This CDR3 is 13 amino acids long. The germline V gene encodes CDR1 MDHEN and CDR2 SYDVKM. CDR3 sequence reads: CASSFLAVYEQYF. The CDR3 DNA is TGTGCCAGCAGTTTCCTAGCAGTGTACGAGCAGTACTTC.

This clonotype was observed a handful of times. The rearrangement joins TRBV7-2 to TRBJ2-7, with 8 bases that match TRBD1. The CDR3 consists of 14 residues. Looked up from germline, CDR1 is SGHTA and CDR2 is FQGNSA. Trimming cost V 6 bases and J 4 bases; bases outside gene matches: 8. This CDR3 is CASSLPGQEYEQYF. For the CDR3, the DNA is TGTGCCAGCAGTCTCCCGGGACAGGAGTACGAGCAGTACTTC.

The chain joins TRBV28 to TRBJ1-2; a possible D gene is TRBD1 (6 bases). Trimming stripped 6 bases from V and 1 base from J, with 18 bases between. CDR3 length equals 16 residues. Germline lookup yields CDR1 MDHEN and CDR2 SYDVKM. CDR3 region: CASSFSIGRGNYGYTF. CDR3 nucleotides: TGTGCCAGCAGCTTCAGTATAGGCAGGGGTAACTATGGCTACACCTTC.

This rearrangement joins TRBV7-3 to TRBJ2-1; possible D gene TRBD2, 5 bases. Germline values: CDR1 SGHTA, CDR2 FQGTGA. The CDR3 runs 14 residues. Trimming stripped 2 bases from V and 6 bases from J, with 11 bases between. The CDR3 spells CASSLVFGVNEQFF. The DNA for the CDR3 is TGTGCCAGCAGCTTAGTATTCGGGGTCAATGAGCAGTTCTTC.

This clonotype was picked up a small number of times. This chain joins TRBV4-3 and TRBJ1-4; D ambiguous. V gave up 0 bases and J gave up 0 bases, with 8 bases separating them. Germline lookup yields CDR1 LGHNA and CDR2 YSLEER. The CDR3 length is 16 residues. The CDR3 DNA reads as TGCGCCAGCAGCCAAGATCCTGATGCAACTAATGAAAAACTGTTTTTT. Its translation is CASSQDPDATNEKLFF.

The V and J genes are TRBV6-5 and TRBJ2-1; D is perhaps TRBD2 (5 bases). Per the germline V gene, CDR1 is MNHEY and CDR2 is SVGAGI. Trimming removed 3 bases at V and 0 bases at J, with 6 bases between. The CDR3 totals 14 residues. The CDR3 protein is CASSYTSSYNEQFF. The CDR3 DNA is TGTGCCAGCAGTTATACTAGCTCCTACAATGAGCAGTTCTTC.

This clonotype has only a few counts. This sequence joins TRBV12-3 or TRBV12-4 and TRBJ2-2, with D maybe TRBD2 (6 bases). V gave up 6 bases and J gave up 0 bases, with 14 bases separating them. The CDR3 runs to 16 residues. The CDR3: CASSPVGTSNTGELFF. CDR3 nucleotide sequence: TGTGCCAGCAGCCCCGTTGGGACTTCGAACACCGGGGAGCTGTTTTTT.

This clonotype was recorded a few times. The chain combines TRBV20-1 with TRBJ2-5; 8 bases agree with TRBD1. The V gene end was trimmed by 1 base and the J gene end by 1 base; junction bases not matched to a gene: 2. The CDR3 loop spans 14 amino acids. Per the germline V gene, CDR1 is DFQATT and CDR2 is SNEGSKA (reference sequence). In nucleotides, the CDR3 is TGCAGTGCTAGAGTGGGACAGGCCCAAGAGACCCAGTACTTC. Protein product: CSARVGQAQETQYF.

This chain links TRBV6-1 with TRBJ1-5; no definite D call. The CDR3 contains 13 residues. Germline CDR1 and CDR2: MNHNS and SASEGT. Trimming pared 10 bases from V and 5 bases from J, leaving 15 bases between. The CDR3 DNA reads as TGTGCCACCTGTGAGGGCGTACATCAGCCCCAGCATTTT. This encodes CATCEGVHQPQHF.

This clonotype was observed a handful of times. The rearrangement uses TRBV30 and TRBJ2-3, with D possibly TRBD1 on 6 matching bases. Germline loops: CDR1 GTSNPN, CDR2 SVGIG (reference sequence). The CDR3 is made up of 14 amino acids. Trimming shortened V by 2 bases and J by 1 base, and 10 bases separated the two germline ends. CDR3 residues: CAWSLTGRTDTQYF. Written as DNA, the CDR3 is TGTGCCTGGAGTTTGACAGGACGCACAGATACGCAGTATTTT.

The V gene is TRBV7-9, the J gene TRBJ1-2; 7 bases match TRBD1. Germline V gene lookup returns CDR1 SEHNR and CDR2 FQNEAQ (reference sequence). The CDR3 has 12 amino acids. V shed 6 bases, J shed 6 bases, and the junction held 4 bases outside the gene matches. The CDR3 loop is CASSPQGDGYTF. In DNA form, the CDR3 reads TGTGCCAGCAGTCCTCAGGGGGATGGCTACACCTTC.

This clonotype turned up a few times. The rearrangement joins TRBV2 to TRBJ2-1; 15 nucleotides align to TRBD2. The germline V gene has CDR1 SNHLY and CDR2 FYNNEI. The CDR3 length is 20 residues. The ends lost 7 bases at V and 8 bases at J; junction bases unmatched: 21. The CDR3 sequence: CASTMEPDRTSGRAWHEQFF. In DNA form, the CDR3 reads TGTGCCAGCACTATGGAGCCAGATCGGACTAGCGGGAGGGCTTGGCATGAGCAGTTCTTC.

The rearrangement uses TRBV28 and TRBJ2-1; D unresolved. CDR3 length equals 12 residues. CDR1 and CDR2 (germline): MDHEN, SYDVKM. Trimming pared 7 bases from V and 1 base from J, leaving 5 bases between. CDR3 amino acids: CASKDSYNEQFF. CDR3 sequence (DNA): TGTGCCAGCAAAGATTCCTACAATGAGCAGTTCTTC.

V gene TRBV20-1 combines with J gene TRBJ2-7; 10 bases are a match to TRBD2. Trimming cost V 6 bases and J 7 bases; bases outside gene matches: 9. Germline V lookup: CDR1 DFQATT, CDR2 SNEGSKA (reference sequence). The CDR3 is made up of 13 amino acids. The CDR3 protein is CSADLLAGDEQYF. The CDR3 region has the DNA TGCAGTGCCGACCTCCTAGCGGGAGATGAGCAGTACTTC.

This clonotype was picked up a small number of times. V usage is TRBV11-2 and J usage is TRBJ1-2; D gene unclear. Germline V gene lookup returns CDR1 SGHAT and CDR2 FQNNGV. Deletions cut 2 bases from V and 6 bases from J, with 7 bases between. The length of the CDR3 is 12 residues. The CDR3 coding sequence is TGTGCCAGCAGCTTAATCGGGAATGGCTACACCTTC. Its protein product is CASSLIGNGYTF.

The J gene is TRBJ1-2, the V gene TRBV5-1; D is uncertain. The CDR3 is made up of 15 amino acids. Between the trimmed V and J ends, which lost 0 bases and 4 bases, there was a span of 13 bases. Germline V gives CDR1 SGHRS, CDR2 YFSETQ. CDR3 protein: CASSLVPGSLYGYTF. The CDR3 DNA is TGCGCCAGCAGCTTGGTGCCGGGATCTCTCTATGGCTACACCTTC.

At least ten counts were recorded for this clonotype. The chain links TRBV29-1 to TRBJ2-2; D gene uncertain. The CDR3 covers 16 residues. The germline V gene has CDR1 SQVTM and CDR2 ANQGSEA. V was pared by 3 bases and J by 2 bases, with 16 bases between. CDR3 nucleotide sequence: TGCAGCGTTGAGTTAGGGCACCTCTTCAACACCGGGGAGCTGTTTTTT. This sequence encodes CSVELGHLFNTGELFF.

This clonotype was seen only a few times. CDR3 sequence (DNA): TGCAGCGTGACACCCGGGACAGGGGGCCTCCGCACAGATACGCAGTATTTT. It codes for CSVTPGTGGLRTDTQYF. The chain combines TRBV29-1 with TRBJ2-3; 12 bases are shared with TRBD1. Germline assignment: CDR1 SQVTM and CDR2 ANQGSEA. V shed 6 bases, J shed 1 base, and the junction held 11 bases outside the gene matches. The CDR3 is 17 amino acids.